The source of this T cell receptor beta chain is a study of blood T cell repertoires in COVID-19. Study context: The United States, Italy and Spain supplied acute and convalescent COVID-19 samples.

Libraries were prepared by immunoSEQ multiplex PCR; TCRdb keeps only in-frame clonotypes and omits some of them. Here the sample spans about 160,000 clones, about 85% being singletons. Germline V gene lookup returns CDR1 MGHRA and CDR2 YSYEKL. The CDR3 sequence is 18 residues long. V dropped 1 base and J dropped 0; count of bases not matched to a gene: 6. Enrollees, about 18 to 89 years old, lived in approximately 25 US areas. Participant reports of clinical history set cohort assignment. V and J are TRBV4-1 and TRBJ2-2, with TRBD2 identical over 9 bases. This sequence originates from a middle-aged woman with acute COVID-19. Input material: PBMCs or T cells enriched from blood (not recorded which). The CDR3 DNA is TGCGCCAGCAGCCAAGCTGAGGCTAGCGGGGCGAACACCGGGGAGCTGTTTTTT. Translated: CASSQAEASGANTGELFF.